This T cell receptor beta chain was obtained from a study of blood T cell repertoires in COVID-19. For the study at large: Samples representing acute and convalescent COVID-19 were sourced from the United States, Italy and Spain. PBMCs, B-cell-depleted T cells, or T cells provided the cDNA or gDNA that made up the material.

The CDR3 spans 14 residues. The V gene end was trimmed by 0 bases and the J gene end by 8 bases; junction bases not matched to a gene: 5. The germline gives CDR1 SGHKS, CDR2 YYEKEE (reference sequence). Original data processing: Amplification of reference gene primers provided the estimated nucleated cell counts. Here immunoSEQ multiplex PCR was the method, and the copy in TCRdb shows in-frame clones only, minus some. V and J calls plus clone size are reproduced from that table; the DNA served to infer D and trimming. The sample lists about 100,000 clones; more than 70% were seen once. The clonotype comes from a human donor in a cohort sampled during active COVID-19. The chain is built from TRBV5-5 and TRBJ2-1, with 7 bases that match TRBD2. Sequencing was carried out using peripheral blood. CDR3 nucleotide sequence: TGTGCCAGCAGCTTGGATCCGGGAGGCTATGAGCAGTTCTTC. It specifies CASSLDPGGYEQFF.